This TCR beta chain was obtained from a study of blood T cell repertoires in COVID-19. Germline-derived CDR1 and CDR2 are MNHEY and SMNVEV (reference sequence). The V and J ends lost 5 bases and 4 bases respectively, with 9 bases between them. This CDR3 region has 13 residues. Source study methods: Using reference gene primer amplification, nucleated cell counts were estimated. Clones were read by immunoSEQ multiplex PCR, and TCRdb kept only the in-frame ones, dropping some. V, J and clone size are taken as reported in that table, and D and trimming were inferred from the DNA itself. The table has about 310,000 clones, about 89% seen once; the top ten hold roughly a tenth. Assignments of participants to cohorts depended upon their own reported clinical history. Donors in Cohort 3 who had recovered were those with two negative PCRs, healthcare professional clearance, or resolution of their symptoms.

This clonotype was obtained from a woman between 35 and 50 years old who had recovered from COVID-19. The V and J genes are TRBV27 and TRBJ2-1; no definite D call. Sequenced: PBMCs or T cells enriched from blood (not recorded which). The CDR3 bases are TGTGCCAGCAGTCCCAACACGTACAATGAGCAGTTCTTC. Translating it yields CASSPNTYNEQFF.